Presented here are 11 T cell receptor beta chains from one specimen sequenced in a study of blood T cell repertoires in COVID-19 (dated by TCRdb to 2018 to 2020). Libraries were built with the immunoSEQ multiplex PCR assay. TCRdb obtained this table from immuneACCESS and retained in-frame rearrangements with V and J assigned. These tables miss some clones; where compared with another copy, unresolved V genes account for less than half of the shortfall, and the remainder is unexplained. Recorded for this sample are about 190,000 clones; around 84% of them occurred a single time. Clones ranked in the top ten supply less than 20% of the sample. Material for sequencing was peripheral blood. The receptor source for this set is a human donor in a cohort sampled during active COVID-19.

This chain uses TRBV25-1 with TRBJ1-6; TRBD1 might be the D (5 bases). V lost 6 bases, J lost 7 bases, and 7 bases lay in between. Germline lookup yields CDR1 MGHDK and CDR2 SYGVNS. The CDR3 spans 12 residues. This CDR3 reads CASRQVNSPLHF. The CDR3 coding sequence is TGTGCCAGCAGACAGGTCAATTCACCCCTCCACTTT.

This chain uses TRBV28 with TRBJ1-2, with TRBD1 identical over 7 bases. CDR3 length: 17 residues. The V and J ends lost 4 bases and 4 bases, in that order; junction bases with no gene match: 15. Germline V gene sequence: CDR1 MDHEN, CDR2 SYDVKM. CDR3 residues: CASSSPSGTEKIYGYTF. The CDR3 DNA reads as TGTGCCAGCAGTTCCCCCTCCGGGACAGAGAAAATCTATGGCTACACCTTC.

The chain employs TRBV2 and TRBJ2-1; D remains unclear. CDR1 and CDR2 from the germline V gene are SNHLY and FYNNEI. The V end was cut by 4 bases, the J end by 1 base, with 17 bases between. The length of the CDR3 is 17 residues. CDR3 residues: CASSANLHSRSYNEQFF. The CDR3 nucleotides read TGTGCCAGCAGTGCGAACCTTCACAGTAGGTCCTACAATGAGCAGTTCTTC.

The chain uses TRBV6-5 and TRBJ1-1; a weak D match, TRBD1 (6 bases). The CDR3 spans 14 residues. Trimming cost V 7 bases and J 4 bases, with 16 bases left between them. The germline CDR1 and CDR2 sequences are MNHEY and SVGAGI. CDR3 sequence reads: CASTITGWGTEAFF. The CDR3 DNA is TGTGCCAGCACCATTACAGGGTGGGGCACTGAAGCTTTCTTT.

The count of this clone is one. The J gene is TRBJ1-2, the V gene TRBV7-9; 8 nucleotides line up with TRBD1. The trim removed 4 bases at V and 4 bases at J, leaving 11 bases unmatched. CDR3 length: 16 residues. Looked up from germline, CDR1 is SEHNR and CDR2 is FQNEAQ (reference sequence). The CDR3 DNA sequence: TGTGCCAGCAGCTCTGCCGCAGGGACAGGCTTCTATGGCTACACCTTC. It is translated as CASSSAAGTGFYGYTF.

The V and J genes are TRBV15 and TRBJ1-3; 10 bases are a match to TRBD1. Trimming at V came to 4 bases and at J to 5 bases, leaving 14 bases not matched to a gene. This CDR3 spans 18 amino acids. The germline V gene encodes CDR1 LNHNV and CDR2 YYDKDF (reference sequence). The CDR3 DNA follows: TGTGCCACCAGCACCGTCAACCTGGGGGACAGGGGTAGAAACACCATATATTTT. Its translation: CATSTVNLGDRGRNTIYF.

This rearrangement joins TRBV4-1 to TRBJ1-1, with 11 positions matching TRBD1. The CDR3 extends over 14 amino acids. CDR1 is MGHRA and CDR2 is YSYEKL in the germline V gene. V shed 6 bases and J 10 bases; nucleotides not matched to a gene: 10. The DNA for the CDR3 is TGCGCCAGCAGTCAGGGACAGGGGGGCATAGGAGCTTTCTTT. This sequence encodes CASSQGQGGIGAFF.

The chain has TRBV28 and TRBJ2-1, with TRBD2 matching over 7 bases. The junction had 6 bases not matched to a gene; V was cut back by 6 bases and J by 4 bases. The CDR3 sequence is 14 residues long. In germline, CDR1 is MDHEN, CDR2 SYDVKM. CDR3 protein: CASSPGREYNEQFF. As DNA, the CDR3 is TGTGCCAGCAGCCCTGGGCGGGAGTACAATGAGCAGTTCTTC.

V gene TRBV6-5 combines with J gene TRBJ2-3, with D possibly TRBD2 on 5 matching bases. The CDR3 spans 13 residues. V lost 6 bases, J lost 4 bases, and 11 bases lay in between. Germline V gene sequence: CDR1 MNHEY, CDR2 SVGAGI. CDR3 sequence (DNA): TGTGCCAGCAGACCTTACGGGGCAGATACGCAGTATTTT. It codes for CASRPYGADTQYF.

The CDR3 sequence is CASSPGLAGGLDEQYF. CDR3 DNA: TGTGCCAGCTCACCTGGACTAGCGGGAGGTTTAGACGAGCAGTACTTC. J is TRBJ2-7 and V is TRBV18; 14 nucleotides agree with TRBD2. The CDR3 has 16 amino acids. CDR1 is KGHSH and CDR2 is LQKENI in the germline V gene. The junction had 6 bases not matched to a gene; V was cut back by 3 bases and J by 5 bases.

This clone has a single count. This chain joins TRBV5-1 and TRBJ1-5; D is uncertain. Germline V gives CDR1 SGHRS, CDR2 YFSETQ. This CDR3 region has 15 residues. Trimming shortened V by 0 bases and J by 4 bases, and 11 bases separated the two germline ends. The CDR3, as DNA: TGCGCCAGCAGCTTGGACGGGAGGAAGAATCAGCCCCAGCATTTT. Amino acids: CASSLDGRKNQPQHF.